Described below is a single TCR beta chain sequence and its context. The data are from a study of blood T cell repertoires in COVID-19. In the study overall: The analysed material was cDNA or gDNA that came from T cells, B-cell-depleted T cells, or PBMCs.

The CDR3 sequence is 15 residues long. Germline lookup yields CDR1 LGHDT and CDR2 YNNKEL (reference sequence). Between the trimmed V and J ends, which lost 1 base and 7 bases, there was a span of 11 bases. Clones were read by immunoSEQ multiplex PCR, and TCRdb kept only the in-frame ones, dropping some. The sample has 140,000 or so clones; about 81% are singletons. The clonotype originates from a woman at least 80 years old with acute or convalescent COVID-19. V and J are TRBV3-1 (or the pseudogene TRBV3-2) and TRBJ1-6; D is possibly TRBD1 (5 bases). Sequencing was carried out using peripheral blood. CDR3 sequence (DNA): TGTGCCAGCAGCCAAGTATCAGGGCTGAATTCACCCCTCCACTTT. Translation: CASSQVSGLNSPLHF.